One and the same sample provided the 11 T cell receptor beta chains below, sequenced in a study of spatial heterogeneity in lung cancer. Time point meaning: blood at routine non-recurrence follow-up after resection. TCRdb reprocessed the 5' RACE reads via MiXCR and lists one record per CDR3 protein. Counted here are 40,000 to 45,000 distinct CDR3 sequences, approximately 22% occurring once; the ten biggest clones make up about 7%. The sample was PBMCs, taken at follow-up. These TCRs come from a female donor with early-stage non-small cell lung cancer.

The gene calls are TRBV7-2 and TRBJ1-4; perhaps TRBD1 as D (6 bases). V lost 4 bases, J lost 10 bases, and 19 bases lay in between. Looked up from germline, CDR1 is SGHTA and CDR2 is FQGNSA. The CDR3 consists of 15 residues. The CDR3 nucleotides read TGTGCCAGCAGCTCCCAGGGGAAGGGTACGGGAAAACTGTTTTTT. Translated, it gives CASSSQGKGTGKLFF.

This clonotype has a count of ten or more. The rearrangement links TRBV18 to TRBJ2-7; 9 bases line up with TRBD1. V shed 2 bases and J 2 bases; nucleotides not matched to a gene: 4. Germline CDR1 KGHSH, CDR2 LQKENI. This CDR3 has 15 amino acids. CDR3 sequence: CASSPGTGFAYEQYV. CDR3 bases: TGTGCCAGCTCACCAGGGACAGGGTTTGCCTACGAGCAGTACGTC.

The chain recombines TRBV29-1 with TRBJ1-4; D is undetermined. The CDR3 runs to 14 residues. Germline V lookup: CDR1 SQVTM, CDR2 ANQGSEA. The V end lost 4 bases, the J end lost 0 bases, and 9 bases lay between the germline ends. The chain's CDR3 is CSVGRLATNEKLFF. DNA for the CDR3: TGCAGCGTTGGGCGGCTCGCAACTAATGAAAAACTGTTTTTT.

This clonotype was counted only a few times. This chain connects TRBV28 to TRBJ2-1, with 8 bases matching TRBD2. V shed 3 bases and J 4 bases; nucleotides not matched to a gene: 8. Germline loops: CDR1 MDHEN, CDR2 SYDVKM. The CDR3 consists of 16 residues. This chain's CDR3 is CASSFERETPYNEQFF. CDR3 bases: TGTGCCAGCAGTTTTGAGCGGGAGACCCCTTACAATGAGCAGTTCTTC.

This chain uses TRBV3-1 with TRBJ2-2, with 7 bases matching TRBD1. The CDR3 is made up of 14 amino acids. Germline loops: CDR1 LGHDT, CDR2 YNNKEL (reference sequence). J lost 4 bases, V lost 4 bases, and 3 bases had no gene match. CDR3 in DNA: TGTGCCAGCAGCCGTCGACAGGGCACCGGGGAGCTGTTTTTT. This codes for CASSRRQGTGELFF.

This chain connects TRBV19 to TRBJ2-1, with 14 bases lining up with TRBD2. V gave up 3 bases and J gave up 8 bases; unmatched junction bases: 9. The CDR3 is 17 residues long. The V gene's germline CDR1 is LNHDA and CDR2 SQIVND (reference sequence). This chain's CDR3 is CASSMLGGLAGEDEQFF. The DNA of the CDR3 is TGTGCCAGTAGTATGTTGGGGGGACTAGCGGGAGAGGATGAGCAGTTCTTC. The full variable domain, completed using reference TRBV19 and TRBJ2-1, is DGGITQSPKYLFRKEGQNVTLSCEQNLNHDAMYWYRQDPGQGLRLIYYSQIVNDFQKGDIAEGYSVSREKKESFPLTVTSAQKNPTAFYLCASSMLGGLAGEDEQFFGPGTRLTVL.

The chain carries TRBV2 and TRBJ2-5; no definite D call. V was pared by 8 bases and J by 3 bases, with 19 bases between. Germline V gene data show CDR1 as SNHLY and CDR2 as FYNNEI. The CDR3 spans 15 residues. The CDR3 nucleotides read TGTGCCAGCGGAATGGGCCAGGACCGCGAAGAGACCCAGTACTTC. Amino acids: CASGMGQDREETQYF.

This clonotype was counted many times. The rearrangement uses TRBV7-3 and TRBJ2-3; D is unclear. The germline V gene encodes CDR1 SGHTA and CDR2 FQGTGA. The V end was cut by 5 bases, the J end by 4 bases, with 10 bases between. CDR3 length equals 13 residues. The CDR3 DNA sequence: TGTGCCAGCAGCCTGAATGGAGCAGATACGCAGTATTTT. It codes for CASSLNGADTQYF.

The chain combines TRBV7-8 with TRBJ1-3; D remains ambiguous. Trimming stripped 5 bases from V and 0 bases from J, with 8 bases between. Germline CDR1 and CDR2: SGHVS and FQNEAQ. This CDR3 contains 14 residues. Here the CDR3 DNA reads TGTGCCAGCAGCCATAGGGTCTCTGGAAACACCATATATTTT. This gives the protein CASSHRVSGNTIYF. Full variable domain (outside the CDR3, taken from reference TRBV7-8 and TRBJ1-3): GAGVSQSPRYKVAKRGQDVALRCDPISGHVSLFWYQQALGQGPEFLTYFQNEAQLDKSGLPSDRFFAERPEGSVSTLKIQRTQQEDSAVYLCASSHRVSGNTIYFGEGSWLTVV.

The chain has TRBV9 and TRBJ1-6; D remains ambiguous. V was cut by 0 bases and J by 7 bases, with 11 bases left in between. The germline CDR1 and CDR2 sequences are SGDLS and YYNGEE. This CDR3 comprises 15 residues. Here the CDR3 reads CASSVGGGNNSPLHF. The CDR3 nucleotides are TGTGCCAGCAGCGTAGGAGGAGGGAACAATTCACCCCTCCACTTT. The entire variable domain, with the rest obtained from reference TRBV9 and TRBJ1-6, is as follows: DSGVTQTPKHLITATGQRVTLRCSPRSGDLSVYWYQQSLDQGLQFLIQYYNGEERAKGNILERFSAQQFPDLHSELNLSSLELGDSALYFCASSVGGGNNSPLHFGNGTRLTVT.

The sample holds a few counts of this clonotype. This chain connects TRBV19 to TRBJ2-3; D remains unclear. The CDR3 extends over 12 amino acids. Per germline, CDR1 LNHDA and CDR2 SQIVND (reference sequence). V lost 5 bases, J lost 7 bases, and 10 bases lay in between. The CDR3 nucleotides read TGTGCCAGTAGTGAGGAATTTCATACGCAGTATTTT. The encoded protein is CASSEEFHTQYF.